This T cell receptor beta chain comes out of a study of control samples from healthy donors and cancer patients. The method was immunoSEQ multiplex PCR; TCRdb's version includes in-frame clones alone and lacks a portion of them. The profile shows 130,000 to 150,000 clones, under 95% of them singletons. CDR3 length: 16 amino acids. Germline-derived CDR1 and CDR2 are MNHEY and SVGAGI. V was shortened by 2 bases and J by 2 bases, with 15 bases between the two germline ends. Sequences were obtained from blood. The rearrangement joins TRBV6-5 to TRBJ2-5; possible D gene TRBD1, 5 bases. The clonotype originates from a man younger than 30 in good health. CDR3 loop: CASSYGAGWSQETQYF. As DNA, the CDR3 is TGTGCCAGCAGTTACGGGGCAGGGTGGTCTCAAGAGACCCAGTACTTC.